The 19 T cell receptor beta chains below all came from one sample that was sequenced in a study of blood T cells in healthy people across ages. It was with a sample-barcoded 5' primer and a J-beta primer mix that a second PCR of about 6 to 12 cycles was run. TCRdb processed the 5' RACE reads anew with MiXCR; each CDR3 protein has one entry. Of more than 650,000 distinct CDR3 sequences in the sample, roughly 20% were seen once. The sequenced sample consisted of blood. These receptors originate from a man between 65 and 85 years old in good health.

V and J are TRBV5-1 and TRBJ2-7, with D possibly being TRBD1 (6 bases). Trimming left V 0 bases short and J 5 bases short, with 12 bases between. The CDR3 is made up of 14 amino acids. Germline V gene sequence: CDR1 SGHRS, CDR2 YFSETQ. Here the CDR3 DNA reads TGCGCCAGCAGCTTGGATGGCAGGGGCGACGAGCAGTACTTC. This translates into CASSLDGRGDEQYF.

The rearrangement links TRBV18 to TRBJ1-2; possible D gene TRBD1, 6 bases. The CDR3 is made up of 13 amino acids. Germline V lookup: CDR1 KGHSH, CDR2 LQKENI. V was clipped by 8 bases and J by 4 bases, with 14 bases between them. The CDR3 nucleotides read TGTGCCAGCCGACAAGGACAGACCTATGGCTACACCTTC. Protein product: CASRQGQTYGYTF.

The chain employs TRBV7-9 and TRBJ2-3; D call uncertain. This CDR3 comprises 13 residues. Trimming left V 4 bases short and J 3 bases short, with 8 bases between. In germline, CDR1 is SEHNR, CDR2 FQNEAQ (reference sequence). The DNA of the CDR3 is TGTGCCAGCAGCTACGGACCTACAGATACGCAGTATTTT. This gives the protein CASSYGPTDTQYF.

In its sample, this clonotype was seen a few times. CDR3 DNA: TGCAGTGCCCTCGAGGGTCAGCCCCAGCATTTT. It codes for CSALEGQPQHF. The chain has TRBV20-1 and TRBJ1-5; unclear D gene. Germline loops: CDR1 DFQATT, CDR2 SNEGSKA (reference sequence). CDR3 length equals 11 residues. Deletions cut 6 bases from V and 6 bases from J, with 9 bases between.

This clonotype was detected many times. This sequence joins TRBV7-2 and TRBJ1-4, with 7 bases identical to TRBD1. The CDR3 consists of 15 residues. Germline V gives CDR1 SGHTA, CDR2 FQGNSA. The V gene end was trimmed by 5 bases and the J gene end by 5 bases; junction bases not matched to a gene: 8. Written as DNA, the CDR3 is TGTGCCAGCAGCCTTTCCGGGACAGCAAATGAAAAACTGTTTTTT. Translated, it gives CASSLSGTANEKLFF.

This clonotype showed up just a few times. The chain combines TRBV2 with TRBJ2-1, with D unresolved. The CDR3 has 12 residues. V lost 8 bases and J lost 9, with 14 bases in between. Looked up from germline, CDR1 is SNHLY and CDR2 is FYNNEI. CDR3 nucleotides: TGTGCCAGCGACGGCAACGCCCCTGAGCAGTTCTTC. This sequence encodes CASDGNAPEQFF.

This clonotype was detected only a few times. The chain employs TRBV3-1 and TRBJ2-3; 8 nucleotides agree with TRBD2. V lost 5 bases, J lost 7 bases, and 11 bases stayed unmatched. Germline CDR1 LGHDT, CDR2 YNNKEL (reference sequence). The CDR3 covers 15 residues. The CDR3 sequence is CASSNLAGGLNTQYF. In DNA form, the CDR3 reads TGTGCCAGCAGCAATCTAGCGGGTGGGCTGAATACGCAGTATTTT.

As to this clonotype: This may be a read error: a much more frequent sequence differs by one nucleotide. The CDR3 DNA follows: TGCGCCAGCAGCCAGGGAGATGGACAGTCGGCCCAGTACTTC. Its translation is CASSQGDGQSAQYF. This rearrangement joins TRBV4-1 to TRBJ2-5; the D gene is possibly TRBD1 (6 bases). Germline values: CDR1 MGHRA, CDR2 YSYEKL. This CDR3 spans 14 amino acids. Trimming cost V 3 bases and J 9 bases, with 17 bases left between them.

The genes are TRBV5-4 and TRBJ1-1, with a weak D call TRBD1 (6 bases). In germline, CDR1 is SGHNT, CDR2 YYREEE (reference sequence). The CDR3 length is 12 residues. Trimming took 7 bases from V and 2 from J, leaving 9 bases between them. In nucleotides, the CDR3 is TGTGCCAGCGGGGACATCAACACTGAAGCTTTCTTT. This gives the protein CASGDINTEAFF.

This clonotype showed up just a few times. V and J are TRBV6-5 and TRBJ1-5; 7 nucleotides match TRBD1. V shed 4 bases, J shed 6 bases, and the junction held 6 bases outside the gene matches. Germline V gives CDR1 MNHEY, CDR2 SVGAGI. The CDR3 has 14 amino acids. Written as DNA, the CDR3 is TGTGCCAGCAGTTCGGGACAGCATACTCAGCCCCAGCATTTT. Translating it yields CASSSGQHTQPQHF.

The rearrangement joins TRBV20-1 to TRBJ1-2; TRBD1 aligns across 7 bases. Per the germline V gene, CDR1 is DFQATT and CDR2 is SNEGSKA (reference sequence). The CDR3 totals 16 residues. J lost 4 bases, V lost 3 bases, and 14 bases had no gene match. In DNA form, the CDR3 reads TGCAGTGCTAGCGCAGCCAGACAGGGAAGTTCCTATGGCTACACCTTC. Protein sequence: CSASAARQGSSYGYTF.

The chain combines TRBV6-6 with TRBJ2-1; tentative D call: TRBD1 (6 bases). CDR3 length: 13 residues. CDR1 is MNHNY, CDR2 SVGAGI, per germline (reference sequence). V lost 2 bases and J 14 bases, leaving 16 bases between the germline ends. The CDR3 loop is CASSYETGTPKFF. In DNA form, the CDR3 reads TGTGCCAGCAGTTACGAAACCGGGACACCGAAGTTCTTC.

This clonotype was seen a handful of times. The J gene is TRBJ2-1, the V gene TRBV15; D gene unclear. Judging by the DNA end, TRBJ2-5 fits better; the J call may be wrong. Germline CDR1 LNHNV, CDR2 YYDKDF (reference sequence). The CDR3 totals 14 residues. The CDR3 DNA follows: TGTGCCACCAGCAGGAAGGTTTCCCAAGAGACCCAGTACTTC. Its translation: CATSRKVSQETQYF.

The sample holds a few counts of this clonotype. V is TRBV3-1 and J is TRBJ1-5; D possibly corresponds to TRBD1 (5 bases). Germline CDR1 reads LGHDT; CDR2 reads YNNKEL (reference sequence). The V end was cut by 4 bases, the J end by 1 base, with 11 bases between. This CDR3 region has 15 residues. In nucleotides, the CDR3 is TGTGCCAGCAGCCCCCGGGGGAGGAGCAATCAGCCCCAGCATTTT. Protein product: CASSPRGRSNQPQHF.

The gene calls are TRBV20-1 and TRBJ2-1; TRBD2 might be the D (10 bases). The CDR3 sequence is 18 residues long. The germline V and J ends were trimmed by 3 bases and 6 bases, with 27 bases remaining between them. Germline CDR1 DFQATT, CDR2 SNEGSKA (reference sequence). The CDR3 DNA sequence: TGCAGTGCTAGGGCCGGGACAGGGCGTCTAGCGGGGGTCAATGAGCAGTTCTTC. Amino acid sequence: CSARAGTGRLAGVNEQFF.

This clonotype came up a few times. The rearrangement joins TRBV4-2 to TRBJ2-6; D is perhaps TRBD2 (6 bases). There are 17 residues in the CDR3. The germline V gene encodes CDR1 LGHNA and CDR2 YNFKEQ. Trimming cost V 4 bases and J 0 bases, with 13 bases left between them. In DNA, the CDR3 is TGTGCCAGCAGCCTCGGGACTGACCACTCTGGGGCCAACGTCCTGACTTTC. This gives the protein CASSLGTDHSGANVLTF.

This chain links TRBV25-1 with TRBJ2-3, with 7 bases that match TRBD1. The CDR3 spans 17 residues. Germline CDR1 MGHDK, CDR2 SYGVNS. V gave up 1 base and J gave up 4 bases; unmatched junction bases: 11. CDR3 sequence: CASSELADRVEADTQYF. The CDR3 bases are TGTGCCAGCAGTGAATTGGCCGACAGGGTAGAGGCAGATACGCAGTATTTT.

V usage is TRBV12-3 or TRBV12-4 and J usage is TRBJ2-7, with 8 bases matching TRBD2. CDR3 size: 17 residues. V trimming: 6 bases; J trimming: 5 bases; junction bases outside the gene matches: 18. CDR3 coding DNA: TGTGCCAGCAGCAATAGCGGGGCCCTGAGAGGGGTACACGAGCAGTACGTC. Residues: CASSNSGALRGVHEQYV.

In this sample, this clonotype turned up a few times. The rearrangement links TRBV5-1 to TRBJ2-2; maybe TRBD1 (6 bases). The CDR3 is made up of 15 amino acids. Germline V gives CDR1 SGHRS, CDR2 YFSETQ. Trimming shortened V by 1 base and J by 5 bases, and 12 bases separated the two germline ends. CDR3 in DNA: TGCGCCAGCAGCTTGTTTGAACAGGGAACCGGGGAGCTGTTTTTT. It yields the protein CASSLFEQGTGELFF.